This TCR beta chain came from a study of T cell repertoires in cytomegalovirus infection. On the study more broadly: Evidence of both CMV infection and a matching HLA type came from public TCR beta signatures.

From the reads, TCRdb called clonotypes with MiXCR, one entry per CDR3 protein. This table has about 740,000 distinct CDR3 sequences, less than 40% appearing once. Deletions cut 3 bases from V and 5 bases from J, with 8 bases between. Germline V gene sequence: CDR1 DFQATT, CDR2 SNEGSKA (reference sequence). CDR3 length: 12 amino acids. Points on this clonotype: Its antigen is still unknown.

General study findings and limits: CMV-specific TCR beta clonotypes restricted by HLA-C were the ones dominating the ex vivo response. Using cumulative public TCR beta family frequency, the authors identified those who carried CMV together with the relevant HLA.

The V gene is TRBV20-1, the J gene TRBJ1-5; D is ambiguous. Source material: PBMCs. The origin of this receptor is a human donor in good health (CMV status not recorded). Some clones in this sample may be carry-over from other donors' samples. The CDR3 DNA reads TGCAGTGCTAGGCAGGAAGATCAGCCCCAGCATTTT. Translated: CSARQEDQPQHF.